The TCR beta chain under discussion was sequenced for a study of blood T cell repertoires in COVID-19. As for the study in general: Samples representing acute and convalescent COVID-19 were sourced from the United States, Italy and Spain. In each case, the material was cDNA or gDNA derived from T cells, B-cell-depleted T cells, or PBMCs.

Produced via immunoSEQ multiplex PCR; TCRdb's table is partial and in-frame only. The sample has a few hundred thousand clones; 87% are singletons. Individuals aged about 18 to 95 years were recruited from roughly 22 US areas. Two negative PCRs, clearance, or symptom resolution were required of recovered Cohort 3 donors. The CDR3 sequence is 14 residues long. The V end was cut by 3 bases, the J end by 6 bases, with 11 bases between. CDR1 is KGHDR, CDR2 SFDVKD, per germline. This sequence joins TRBV24-1 and TRBJ1-5; possibly TRBD1 for D (5 bases). The sequenced material came from PBMCs or T cells enriched from blood (not recorded which). The sequence came from a woman younger than 30 who had recovered from COVID-19. The CDR3: CATSDGGAGQPQHF. DNA of the CDR3: TGTGCCACCAGTGATGGAGGGGCAGGTCAGCCCCAGCATTTT.